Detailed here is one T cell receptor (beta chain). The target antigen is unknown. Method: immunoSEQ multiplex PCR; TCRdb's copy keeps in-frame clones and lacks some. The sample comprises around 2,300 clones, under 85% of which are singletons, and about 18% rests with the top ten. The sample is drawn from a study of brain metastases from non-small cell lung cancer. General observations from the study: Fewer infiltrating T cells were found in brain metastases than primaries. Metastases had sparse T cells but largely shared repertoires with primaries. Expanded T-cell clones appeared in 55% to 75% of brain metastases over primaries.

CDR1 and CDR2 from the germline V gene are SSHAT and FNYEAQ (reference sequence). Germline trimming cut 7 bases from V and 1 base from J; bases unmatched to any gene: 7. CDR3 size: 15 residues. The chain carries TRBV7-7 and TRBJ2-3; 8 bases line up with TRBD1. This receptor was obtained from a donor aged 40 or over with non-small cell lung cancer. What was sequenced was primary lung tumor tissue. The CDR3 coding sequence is TGTGCCAGCAACTCCGGGACAGGACGCACAGATACGCAGTATTTT. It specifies CASNSGTGRTDTQYF.